This TCR beta chain was identified during a study of preoperative IRX-2 immunotherapy in early breast cancer. Treatment noted: preoperative locoregional IRX-2 cytokine immunotherapy. The table came from immunoSEQ multiplex PCR; TCRdb's copy has only in-frame clones and leaves some out. This table holds around 34,000 clones, around 96% found once. The V gene lost 2 bases and the J gene lost 3 bases, with 9 bases spanning the gap. Germline CDR1 is MNHNY and CDR2 is SVGAGI (reference sequence). The CDR3 loop spans 14 amino acids. This clonotype was obtained from a human donor with breast cancer. The sample was collected from a patient treated with IRX-2 immunotherapy. This chain uses TRBV6-6 with TRBJ2-3; D could derive from TRBD1 or TRBD2 (6 bases each). The CDR3 nucleotides are TGTGCCAGCAGTTACCGGGGGCAAACAGATACGCAGTATTTT. Protein sequence: CASSYRGQTDTQYF.